This T cell receptor (beta chain) was sequenced in a study of T cell repertoires in cytomegalovirus infection. Germline CDR1 is MNHNS and CDR2 is SASEGT. The V end was cut by 4 bases, the J end by 2 bases, with 13 bases between. The CDR3 spans 15 residues. TCRdb processed the reads anew with MiXCR; each CDR3 protein has one entry. The sample lists approximately 500,000 distinct CDR3 sequences, about 30% seen once, with roughly 13% in the top ten. This chain uses TRBV6-1 with TRBJ2-3, with D perhaps assigned TRBD1 or TRBD2 (5 bases each). The sequence was collected from a human donor in good health (CMV status not recorded). Some clones in this sample may be carry-over from other donors' samples. The sample consisted of PBMCs. The CDR3 region is CASSVWGILTDTQYF. The CDR3 DNA reads TGTGCCAGCAGTGTTTGGGGGATACTCACAGATACGCAGTATTTT.